The 16 T cell receptor beta chains listed next were all sequenced from one sample in a study of cytotoxic CD8 clonotypes in ibrutinib-treated CLL. The table came from immunoSEQ multiplex PCR; TCRdb's copy has only in-frame clones and leaves some out. This table holds about 15,000 clones, roughly 66% found once. This sample comprised PBMCs, obtained before ibrutinib treatment. These receptors all stem from a human donor with chronic lymphocytic leukemia.

The V and J genes are TRBV5-6 and TRBJ1-2; no reliable D call. The ends were cut back, 6 bases at V and 0 bases at J, with 12 bases in the middle. This CDR3 contains 14 residues. Looked up from germline, CDR1 is SGHDT and CDR2 is YYEEEE. The CDR3 DNA follows: TGTGCCAGCAACTTAGGGCTCACTAACTATGGCTACACCTTC. This codes for CASNLGLTNYGYTF.

This chain joins TRBV5-4 and TRBJ2-1; TRBD2 agrees at 7 bases. The CDR3 contains 17 residues. CDR1 and CDR2 (germline): SGHNT, YYREEE (reference sequence). The V segment lost 4 bases and the J segment 4 bases; nucleotides outside the gene matches: 14. The CDR3: CASSPGRASGLYNEQFF. In nucleotides, the CDR3 is TGTGCCAGCAGCCCGGGCCGGGCTAGCGGATTATACAATGAGCAGTTCTTC.

In this sample, this clone turned up once. The V call is TRBV11-2, the J call TRBJ2-7; TRBD1 matches at 9 bases. The CDR3 is made up of 15 amino acids. Germline CDR1 reads SGHAT; CDR2 reads FQNNGV. After removal of 3 bases from V and 6 bases from J, the junction contained 9 bases not matched to a gene. The CDR3 sequence is CASSLRGQGLSEQYF. CDR3 sequence (DNA): TGTGCCAGCAGCTTGAGAGGACAGGGGTTAAGCGAGCAGTACTTC.

This rearrangement joins TRBV15 to TRBJ2-1; D possibly corresponds to TRBD2 (7 bases). The CDR3 covers 16 residues. Germline values: CDR1 LNHNV, CDR2 YYDKDF (reference sequence). The germline V and J ends were trimmed by 0 bases and 5 bases, with 14 bases remaining between them. CDR3 in DNA: TGTGCCACCAGCAGAGATTCGGGGGGCTTCGACAATGAGCAGTTCTTC. It yields the protein CATSRDSGGFDNEQFF.

The CDR3 nucleotides are TGTGCCAGCAGAAAATCTCTAGCGGGGAAACAAGAGACCCAGTACTTC. Its protein is CASRKSLAGKQETQYF. The chain carries TRBV5-4 and TRBJ2-5; 9 nucleotides line up with TRBD2. The junction had 10 bases not matched to a gene; V was cut back by 5 bases and J by 2 bases. This CDR3 is built from 16 residues. From germline, CDR1 is SGHNT and CDR2 YYREEE (reference sequence).

The genes are TRBV21-1 and TRBJ2-1; TRBD2 reflects the table's D call only, with no check against the DNA. TRBV21-1 is shown as a pseudogene. The CDR3 is 16 amino acids. In nucleotides, the CDR3 is TGTGCCAGCAGCACTCAGGCGGGAGAGAAATACAATGAGCAGTTCTTC. This sequence encodes CASSTQAGEKYNEQFF.

The chain employs TRBV2 and TRBJ2-1, with a tentative D call TRBD1 (6 bases). Germline CDR1 is SNHLY and CDR2 is FYNNEI. The CDR3 spans 15 residues. V lost 4 bases to trimming and J lost 0 bases, with 10 bases between them. CDR3 DNA sequence: TGTGCCAGCAGTGGGGGGCGGAGCTCCTACAATGAGCAGTTCTTC. This gives the protein CASSGGRSSYNEQFF.

This clone was seen a single time. This chain joins TRBV10-3 and TRBJ2-1; D tentatively reads TRBD1 or TRBD2 (6 bases each). The CDR3 sequence is 18 residues long. V lost 2 bases, J lost 0 bases, and 17 bases lay in between. Germline lookup yields CDR1 ENHRY and CDR2 SYGVKD. The CDR3 bases are TGTGCCATCAGTGAGCCCATCAGGGGAGGACCCTCCTACAATGAGCAGTTCTTC. Its translation is CAISEPIRGGPSYNEQFF.

The chain couples TRBV6-5 to TRBJ2-7; D uncertain. Germline lookup yields CDR1 MNHEY and CDR2 SVGAGI. CDR3 length equals 14 residues. V lost 4 bases to trimming and J lost 0 bases, with 10 bases between them. The CDR3 sequence: CASSLRDSSYEQYF. CDR3 sequence (DNA): TGTGCCAGCAGTTTAAGGGATAGCTCCTACGAGCAGTACTTC.

This sequence joins TRBV4-1 and TRBJ2-3; 9 nucleotides line up with TRBD2. The CDR3 length is 15 residues. V trimming: 1 base; J trimming: 13 bases; junction bases outside the gene matches: 12. The germline gives CDR1 MGHRA, CDR2 YSYEKL. CDR3 DNA: TGCGCCAGCAGCCAAGGGTACGGTAGCGGGAGCCGTAAGTATTTT. It encodes CASSQGYGSGSRKYF.

The chain uses TRBV18 and TRBJ2-2; D remains unclear. From germline, CDR1 is KGHSH and CDR2 LQKENI. The length of the CDR3 is 17 residues. The germline V and J ends were trimmed by 0 bases and 4 bases, with 15 bases remaining between them. In DNA, the CDR3 is TGTGCCAGCTCACCACCTCGAGTCCCAGGAGTCACCGGGGAGCTGTTTTTT. Translating gives CASSPPRVPGVTGELFF.

V is TRBV27 and J is TRBJ2-1; D is ambiguous. Germline CDR1 is MNHEY and CDR2 is SMNVEV (reference sequence). V dropped 1 base and J dropped 7 bases, with 8 bases sitting between them. The CDR3 runs 13 residues. Here the CDR3 DNA reads TGTGCCAGCAGTTTATTGGGTAGGAATGAGCAGTTCTTC. Protein: CASSLLGRNEQFF.

J is TRBJ2-1 and V is TRBV6-1; D is unresolved. Germline values: CDR1 MNHNS, CDR2 SASEGT. Trimming pared 7 bases from V and 4 bases from J, leaving 14 bases between. This CDR3 is 14 amino acids long. CDR3 sequence: CASTPRVGYNEQFF. In DNA, the CDR3 is TGTGCCAGCACCCCCCGGGTCGGTTACAATGAGCAGTTCTTC.

The chain joins TRBV11-2 to TRBJ2-7; 10 bases fit TRBD2. V was pared by 1 base and J by 5 bases, with 8 bases of the junction left unmatched. The CDR3 runs 16 residues. Germline CDR1 is SGHAT and CDR2 is FQNNGV. This CDR3 is CASSLGSGRPLDEQYF. The DNA of the CDR3 is TGTGCCAGCAGCTTAGGTAGCGGGAGGCCCTTGGACGAGCAGTACTTC.

V gene TRBV11-2 combines with J gene TRBJ2-7; the match to TRBD1 covers 9 bases. From germline, CDR1 is SGHAT and CDR2 FQNNGV. CDR3 length equals 16 residues. CDR3 residues: CASSLDLVTGTGTYHV. In DNA, the CDR3 is TGTGCCAGCAGCTTAGATCTGGTGACCGGGACAGGGACGTATCACGTC.

The chain uses TRBV6-1 and TRBJ2-5; the D gene could be TRBD1 or TRBD2 (5 bases each). Germline-derived CDR1 and CDR2 are MNHNS and SASEGT. The CDR3 covers 14 residues. V lost 6 bases to trimming and J lost 5 bases, with 16 bases between them. CDR3 coding DNA: TGTGCCAGCAGCTTGCAGGGACCGGGGGAGACCCAGTACTTC. Its protein product is CASSLQGPGETQYF.